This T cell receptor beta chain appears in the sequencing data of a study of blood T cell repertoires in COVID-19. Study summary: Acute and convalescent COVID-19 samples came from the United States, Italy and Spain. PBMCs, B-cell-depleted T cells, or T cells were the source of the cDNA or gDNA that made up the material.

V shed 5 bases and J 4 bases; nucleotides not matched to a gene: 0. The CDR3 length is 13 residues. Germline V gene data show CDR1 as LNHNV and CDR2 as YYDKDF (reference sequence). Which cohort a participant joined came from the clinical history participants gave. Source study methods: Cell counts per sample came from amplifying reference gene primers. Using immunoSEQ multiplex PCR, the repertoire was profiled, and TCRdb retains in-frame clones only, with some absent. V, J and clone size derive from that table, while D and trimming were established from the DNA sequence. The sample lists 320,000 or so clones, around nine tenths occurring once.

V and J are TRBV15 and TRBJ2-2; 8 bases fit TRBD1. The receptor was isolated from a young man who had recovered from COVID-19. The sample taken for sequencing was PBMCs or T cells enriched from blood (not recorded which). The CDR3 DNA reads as TGTGCCACCAGCGACAGGGGCACCGGGGAGCTGTTTTTT. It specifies CATSDRGTGELFF.